These 27 T cell receptor beta chains came from one sample sequenced in a study of glioma-infiltrating T cells. The iRepertoire nested amplicon-rescue multiplex PCR amplified TCR alpha and beta CDR3s from RNA. TCRdb re-called the multiplex PCR reads with MiXCR, one entry per CDR3 protein. Found here are approximately 40,000 distinct CDR3 sequences, 20% to 25% of them singletons; the top ten hold around 6.7%. Sequencing was carried out using glioma tissue, nonneoplastic brain tissue, or PBMCs (not recorded which). Every receptor here comes from a human donor with low-grade glioma or glioblastoma, undergoing nonglioma brain surgery, or in good health (not recorded which).

Notes on this clonotype: This could be a read error, since a much larger clone is one nucleotide away. The chain joins TRBV19 to TRBJ1-5; maybe TRBD1 (5 bases). CDR3 length equals 14 residues. CDR1 LNHDA and CDR2 SQIVND come from the germline V gene (reference sequence). The CDR3 DNA follows: TGTGCCATTAGTATGGCGAGGGGTGATCAGCCCCAGCATTTT. Protein sequence: CAISMARGDQPQHF.

This clonotype has at least ten counts. The chain couples TRBV10-2 to TRBJ1-2, with D possibly matching TRBD1 (6 bases). CDR3 length: 14 residues. V lost 7 bases and J 2 bases, leaving 14 bases between the germline ends. CDR1 is WSHSY, CDR2 SAAADI, per germline. Here the CDR3 reads CASTKGDPNYGYTF. DNA of the CDR3: TGCGCCAGCACCAAGGGGGACCCGAACTATGGCTACACCTTC.

In its sample, this clonotype was seen many times. The rearrangement links TRBV14 to TRBJ2-3; D possibly corresponds to TRBD2 (5 bases). CDR1 SGHDN and CDR2 FVKESK come from the germline V gene. This CDR3 has 15 residues. Trimming stripped 0 bases from V and 9 bases from J, with 16 bases between. In DNA form, the CDR3 reads TGTGCCAGCAGCCAAGATTCCAGCCCACCGGGAACGCAGTATTTT. It translates to CASSQDSSPPGTQYF.

This clonotype was seen repeatedly, ten times or more. The chain links TRBV19 to TRBJ2-1; D ambiguous. The germline CDR1 and CDR2 sequences are LNHDA and SQIVND (reference sequence). The germline V and J ends were trimmed by 2 bases and 9 bases, with 11 bases remaining between them. This CDR3 is 13 amino acids long. CDR3 nucleotide sequence: TGTGCCAGTAGTATAAAGAAGCTTCCTGAGCAGTTCTTC. Translated, it gives CASSIKKLPEQFF.

For this clonotype: A much more abundant neighbour one base away suggests this may be a read error. This chain links TRBV7-9 with TRBJ2-3; D uncertain. The ends were cut back, 1 base at V and 2 bases at J, with 13 bases in the middle. The germline CDR1 and CDR2 sequences are SEHNR and FQNEAQ (reference sequence). This CDR3 is built from 16 residues. CDR3 nucleotide sequence: TGTGCCAGCAGCTTAGAACCCGGCCACTACACAGATACGCAGTATTTT. It is translated as CASSLEPGHYTDTQYF. Full variable domain (rest looked up from reference TRBV7-9 and TRBJ2-3): DTGVSQNPRHKITKRGQNVTFRCDPISEHNRLYWYRQTLGQGPEFLTYFQNEAQLEKSRLLSDRFSAERPKGSFSTLEIQRTEQGDSAMYLCASSLEPGHYTDTQYFGPGTRLTVL.

A note on this clonotype: This may be a read error: a much more frequent sequence differs by one nucleotide. This rearrangement joins TRBV7-9 to TRBJ2-1; D uncertain. Per germline, CDR1 SEHNR and CDR2 FQNEAQ (reference sequence). The CDR3 consists of 11 residues. V was cut by 10 bases and J by 4 bases, with 8 bases left in between. The CDR3, as DNA: TGTGCCACCGAATCATACAATGAGCAGTTCTTC. Residues: CATESYNEQFF.

In this sample, this clonotype turned up a few times. The gene calls are TRBV19 and TRBJ2-1, with D maybe TRBD2 (5 bases). The V gene's germline CDR1 is LNHDA and CDR2 SQIVND (reference sequence). CDR3 size: 14 residues. V was trimmed by 7 bases and J by 4 bases, leaving 14 bases between them. CDR3: CASIGGLSYNEQFF. In nucleotides, the CDR3 is TGTGCCAGTATAGGAGGACTCTCATACAATGAGCAGTTCTTC. The full variable domain, its missing parts supplied by reference TRBV19 and TRBJ2-1, is DGGITQSPKYLFRKEGQNVTLSCEQNLNHDAMYWYRQDPGQGLRLIYYSQIVNDFQKGDIAEGYSVSREKKESFPLTVTSAQKNPTAFYLCASIGGLSYNEQFFGPGTRLTVL.

Comment on this clonotype: Possible read error: a much larger clone is one base away. This chain links TRBV11-2 with TRBJ2-7, with no clear D. This CDR3 region has 13 residues. Germline values: CDR1 SGHAT, CDR2 FQNNGV. With 3 bases removed from V and 8 bases from J, the gap between germline ends came to 14 bases. The CDR3 DNA reads as TGTGCCAGCAGCTTGATTATTAATTACAAGCAGTACTTC. It is translated as CASSLIINYKQYF. The full variable domain, its missing parts supplied by reference TRBV11-2 and TRBJ2-7, is EAGVAQSPRYKIIEKRQSVAFWCNPISGHATLYWYQQILGQGPKLLIQFQNNGVVDDSQLPKDRFSAERLKGVDSTLKIQPAKLEDSAVYLCASSLIINYKQYFGPGTRLTVT.

This clonotype was counted ten times or more. It may be a read error: a sequence one base away is much more abundant. The chain joins TRBV20-1 to TRBJ2-1; D is ambiguous. Germline CDR1 is DFQATT and CDR2 is SNEGSKA (reference sequence). CDR3 size: 13 residues. CDR3 bases: TGCAGTGCTGGTAGAGTTTCCTTCGATGAGCAGTCCTTC. Encoded protein: CSAGRVSFDEQSF.

To note about this clonotype: An end of the junction does not agree with germline; a read error may underlie this. The J gene is TRBJ1-2, the V gene TRBV6-2 or TRBV6-3; no firm D call. Germline-derived CDR1 and CDR2 are MNHEY and SVGEGT. The CDR3 covers 13 residues. Here the CDR3 DNA reads TGTGCCAGCAGCTCGGGGAGTGGCTATGACTACACCTTC. Protein: CASSSGSGYDYTF.

This clonotype was detected ten times or more. The chain is built from TRBV28 and TRBJ1-2; D not resolved. This CDR3 is 12 amino acids long. Germline CDR1 reads MDHEN; CDR2 reads SYDVKM. Deletions cut 6 bases from V and 4 bases from J, with 9 bases between. The CDR3 spells CASRYYAYGYTF. Here the CDR3 DNA reads TGTGCCAGCAGATACTACGCCTATGGCTACACCTTC.

This clonotype came up many times. The CDR3 sequence is CASSSGGSGNTGELFF. In DNA form, the CDR3 reads TGTGCCAGCAGTTCGGGCGGCAGCGGAAACACCGGGGAGCTGTTTTTT. The chain employs TRBV12-3 or TRBV12-4 and TRBJ2-2; a possible D gene is TRBD2 (5 bases). The V end lost 4 bases, the J end lost 2 bases, and 14 bases lay between the germline ends. The CDR3 length is 16 residues.

This clonotype is classed as medium-sized. CDR3 region: CASSADRSLRYGYTF. The DNA of the CDR3 is TGTGCCAGCAGTGCCGACAGGAGTCTTCGCTATGGCTACACCTTC. The chain employs TRBV6-1 and TRBJ1-2; perhaps TRBD1 as D (6 bases). Germline CDR1 is MNHNS and CDR2 is SASEGT. The CDR3 spans 15 residues. Trimming left V 4 bases short and J 4 bases short, with 16 bases between.

The gene calls are TRBV29-1 and TRBJ1-1; tentative D call: TRBD1 (5 bases). Germline V CDR1 and CDR2: SQVTM, ANQGSEA. The CDR3 consists of 13 residues. Trimming left V 3 bases short and J 0 bases short, with 8 bases between. For the CDR3, the DNA is TGCAGCGTTGATGTGGGACTGAACACTGAAGCTTTCTTT. Translating gives CSVDVGLNTEAFF. The variable domain in full, completed from reference TRBV29-1 and TRBJ1-1, reads SAVISQKPSRDICQRGTSLTIQCQVDSQVTMMFWYRQQPGQSLTLIATANQGSEATYESGFVIDKFPISRPNLTFSTLTVSNMSPEDSSIYLCSVDVGLNTEAFFGQGTRLTVV.

The V gene is TRBV19, the J gene TRBJ2-1; 11 nucleotides align to TRBD2. Germline values: CDR1 LNHDA, CDR2 SQIVND (reference sequence). The V segment lost 4 bases and the J segment 9 bases; nucleotides outside the gene matches: 14. This CDR3 has 17 residues. CDR3 nucleotide sequence: TGTGCCAGTAGTACACTTAGCGGGGGGGCTTTCTCAAGTGAGCAGTTCTTC. Translation gives CASSTLSGGAFSSEQFF.

The count of this clonotype is one. The DNA for the CDR3 is TGTGCCAGCACCACATACTCTGGGGTTAACGTCCTGACTTTC. As protein: CASTTYSGVNVLTF. V usage is TRBV27 and J usage is TRBJ2-6; D not certain. CDR1 MNHEY and CDR2 SMNVEV come from the germline V gene (reference sequence). The CDR3 is made up of 14 amino acids. V was clipped by 7 bases and J by 10 bases, with 17 bases between them.

This clonotype was counted only a few times. Being one base from a much bigger clone, this may be a read error. The DNA for the CDR3 is TGCGCCAGCAGCCAAGACAGGGGATTGACTGGCCACACCTTC. Protein: CASSQDRGLTGHTF. The rearrangement joins TRBV4-1 to TRBJ1-2, with a possible D match to TRBD1 (6 bases). CDR1 and CDR2 (germline): MGHRA, YSYEKL. The CDR3 extends over 14 amino acids.

As regards this clonotype: This CDR3 is missing its conserved last phenylalanine or tryptophan, likely due to a read error. The V call is TRBV5-6, the J call TRBJ2-1; 13 bases are shared with TRBD2. After removal of 4 bases from V and 7 bases from J, the junction contained 8 bases not matched to a gene. The germline CDR1 and CDR2 sequences are SGHDT and YYEEEE. The CDR3 loop spans 16 amino acids. In DNA form, the CDR3 reads TGTGCCAGCAGCCGAGGACTAGCGGGAGTTTCAAATGAGCAGTTCCTC. Translation: CASSRGLAGVSNEQFL.

There are many counts of this clonotype. The V call is TRBV19, the J call TRBJ1-5, with unresolved D. Germline loops: CDR1 LNHDA, CDR2 SQIVND (reference sequence). The CDR3 contains 12 residues. V was pared by 6 bases and J by 3 bases, with 6 bases between. The CDR3 reads CASRDSNQPQHF. In DNA, the CDR3 is TGTGCCAGTAGGGATTCCAATCAGCCCCAGCATTTT.

This clonotype was observed many times. This chain joins TRBV6-1 and TRBJ2-1; maybe TRBD2 (7 bases). The CDR3 is 14 residues long. Per germline, CDR1 MNHNS and CDR2 SASEGT. V lost 1 base, J lost 8 bases, and 12 bases lay in between. CDR3 in amino acids: CASSEGGGPDEQFF. The CDR3 DNA follows: TGTGCCAGCAGTGAAGGGGGGGGCCCCGATGAGCAGTTCTTC.

In this sample, this clonotype turned up many times. The chain uses TRBV7-7 and TRBJ1-3; maybe TRBD1 (6 bases). Per the germline V gene, CDR1 is SSHAT and CDR2 is FNYEAQ (reference sequence). The CDR3 has 14 residues. V lost 5 bases and J lost 2, with 10 bases in between. The CDR3 protein is CASSPHRAGNTIYF. Here the CDR3 DNA reads TGTGCCAGCAGCCCCCACAGGGCTGGAAACACCATATATTTT.

In its sample, this clonotype was seen many times. The chain uses TRBV2 and TRBJ2-7, with D possibly being TRBD1 (6 bases). The CDR3 spans 13 residues. V was shortened by 7 bases and J by 3 bases, with 13 bases between the two germline ends. In germline, CDR1 is SNHLY, CDR2 FYNNEI. The CDR3 bases are TGTGCCAGCACCCAGGACAGTAACTACGAGCAGTACTTC. As protein: CASTQDSNYEQYF.

This sequence joins TRBV29-1 and TRBJ2-7, with D uncertain. The germline V and J ends were trimmed by 3 bases and 2 bases, with 5 bases remaining between them. The CDR3 extends over 11 amino acids. Germline values: CDR1 SQVTM, CDR2 ANQGSEA. CDR3 residues: CSVEPAYEQYV. CDR3 bases: TGCAGCGTTGAGCCAGCCTACGAGCAGTACGTC.

This clonotype was seen repeatedly, ten times or more. V and J are TRBV6-1 and TRBJ1-6, with D hard to call. This CDR3 has 16 amino acids. The V and J ends lost 2 bases and 5 bases respectively, with 13 bases between them. Germline V lookup: CDR1 MNHNS, CDR2 SASEGT. Here the CDR3 reads CASSESDGLNNSPLHF. CDR3 DNA sequence: TGTGCCAGCAGTGAATCGGATGGGCTCAATAATTCACCCCTCCACTTT.

This clonotype was seen at least ten times. Possible read error: a much larger clone is one base away. This rearrangement joins TRBV15 to TRBJ2-3, with 7 bases identical to TRBD1. This CDR3 is built from 14 residues. From germline, CDR1 is LNHNV and CDR2 YYDKDF (reference sequence). Here the CDR3 DNA reads TGTGCCGCCAGGGACACAGGGGCGGAAGATACGCAGTATTTT. This codes for CAARDTGAEDTQYF.

This clonotype showed up many times. This sequence joins TRBV4-1 and TRBJ1-6, with D possibly matching TRBD1 (6 bases). Germline CDR1 and CDR2: MGHRA and YSYEKL. Trimming shortened V by 3 bases and J by 10 bases, and 13 bases separated the two germline ends. This CDR3 has 14 residues. CDR3 sequence reads: CASSQKGHGSPLHF. CDR3 nucleotides: TGCGCCAGCAGCCAGAAGGGACACGGCTCACCCCTCCACTTT.

This clonotype showed up many times. The chain links TRBV29-1 to TRBJ2-1; possible D gene TRBD1, 6 bases. Germline V gene sequence: CDR1 SQVTM, CDR2 ANQGSEA. Trimming took off 3 bases at V and 4 bases at J, with 7 bases between the two ends. The CDR3 is 12 amino acids. The CDR3 is CSVEDSYNEQFF. The CDR3 nucleotides read TGCAGCGTTGAGGACAGTTACAATGAGCAGTTCTTC.